This T cell receptor beta chain was sequenced in a study of cytomegalovirus exposure and HLA in healthy donors. The primer mix had 60 Vbeta and 13 Jbeta primers. Generated by immunoSEQ multiplex PCR, the TCRdb table keeps only in-frame clones and is missing some. This sample has around 100,000 clones, with 65% to 85% found just once. CDR1 is MNHEY, CDR2 SMNVEV, per germline (reference sequence). This CDR3 is built from 15 residues. The V gene end was trimmed by 2 bases and the J gene end by 4 bases; junction bases not matched to a gene: 0. Sequencing input: PBMCs. This sequence joins TRBV27 and TRBJ2-3, with 13 bases fitting TRBD2. The receptor's source is a man aged 50 to 59 in good health and CMV-seropositive. CDR3 region: CASSLGLAGADTQYF. Here the CDR3 DNA reads TGTGCCAGCAGTTTAGGACTAGCGGGAGCAGATACGCAGTATTTT.